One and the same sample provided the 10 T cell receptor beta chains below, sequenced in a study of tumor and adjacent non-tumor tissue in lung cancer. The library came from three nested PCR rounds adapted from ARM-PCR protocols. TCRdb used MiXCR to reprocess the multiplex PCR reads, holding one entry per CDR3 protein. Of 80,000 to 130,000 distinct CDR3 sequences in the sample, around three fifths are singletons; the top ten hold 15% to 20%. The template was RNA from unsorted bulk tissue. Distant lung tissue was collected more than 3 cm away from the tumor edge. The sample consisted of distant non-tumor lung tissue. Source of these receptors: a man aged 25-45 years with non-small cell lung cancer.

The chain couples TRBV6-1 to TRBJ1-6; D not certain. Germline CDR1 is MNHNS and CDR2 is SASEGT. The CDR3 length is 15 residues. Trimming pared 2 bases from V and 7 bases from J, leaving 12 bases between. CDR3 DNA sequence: TGTGCCAGCAGTGAACGAGGGCGGCTAAATTCACCCCTCCACTTT. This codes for CASSERGRLNSPLHF.

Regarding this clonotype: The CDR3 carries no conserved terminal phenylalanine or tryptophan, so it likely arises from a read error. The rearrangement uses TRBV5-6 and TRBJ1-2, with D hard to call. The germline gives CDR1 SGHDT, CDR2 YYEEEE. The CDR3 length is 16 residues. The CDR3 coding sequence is TGTGCCAGCAGTTTGGTCGCGCTTCCAGTGACTTATGGCTACACCGTC. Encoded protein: CASSLVALPVTYGYTV.

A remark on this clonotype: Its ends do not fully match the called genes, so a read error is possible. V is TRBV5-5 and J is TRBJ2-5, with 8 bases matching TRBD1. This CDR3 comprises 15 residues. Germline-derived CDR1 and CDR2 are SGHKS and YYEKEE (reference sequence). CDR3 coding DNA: TGTCCCAGCAGCTTGTCCACAGGGGGTGGCGAGACCCAGCACTTC. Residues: CPSSLSTGGGETQHF.

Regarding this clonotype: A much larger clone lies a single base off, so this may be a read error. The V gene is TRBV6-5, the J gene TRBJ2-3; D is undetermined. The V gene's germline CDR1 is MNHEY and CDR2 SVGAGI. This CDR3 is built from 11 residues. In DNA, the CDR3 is TGTGCCAGCAGTTACAAACACACGCGGTATTTT. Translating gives CASSYKHTRYF.

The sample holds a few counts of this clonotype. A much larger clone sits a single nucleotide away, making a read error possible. DNA of the CDR3: TGTGCCAGCGGTTACCTAGCGGGGGGTCTTCCCGAGCAGTTCTTC. This sequence encodes CASGYLAGGLPEQFF. The chain uses TRBV6-2 or TRBV6-3 and TRBJ2-1; 11 positions agree with TRBD2. Germline values: CDR1 MNHEY, CDR2 SVGEGT. The CDR3 runs to 15 residues.

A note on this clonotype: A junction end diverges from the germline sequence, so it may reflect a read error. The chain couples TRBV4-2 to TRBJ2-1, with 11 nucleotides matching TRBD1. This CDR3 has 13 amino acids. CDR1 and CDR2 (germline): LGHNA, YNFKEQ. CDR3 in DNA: TGTGCCAGCGAGCGGACAGGGGGCGATGAGCAGCTCTTC. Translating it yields CASERTGGDEQLF.

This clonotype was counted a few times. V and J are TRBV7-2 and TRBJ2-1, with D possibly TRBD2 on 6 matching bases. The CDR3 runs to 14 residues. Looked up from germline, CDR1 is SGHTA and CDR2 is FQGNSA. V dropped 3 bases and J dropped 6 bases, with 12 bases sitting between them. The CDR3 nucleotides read TGTGCCAGCAGCTTTTTGGCGGGATCCAATGAGCAGTTCTTC. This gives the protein CASSFLAGSNEQFF.

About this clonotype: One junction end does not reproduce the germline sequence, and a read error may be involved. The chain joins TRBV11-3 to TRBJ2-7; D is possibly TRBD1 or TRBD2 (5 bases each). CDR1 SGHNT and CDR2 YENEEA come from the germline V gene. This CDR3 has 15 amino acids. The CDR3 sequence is CASSRGSGPSYEQNF. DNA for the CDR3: TGTGCCAGCAGCCGAGGCTCGGGGCCCTCCTACGAGCAGAACTTC.

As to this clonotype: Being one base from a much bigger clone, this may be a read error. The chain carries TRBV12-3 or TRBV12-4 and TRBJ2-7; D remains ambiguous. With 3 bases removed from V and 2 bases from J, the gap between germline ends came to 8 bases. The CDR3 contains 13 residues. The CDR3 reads CASSLVGTYEQYF. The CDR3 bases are TGTGCCAGCAGTTTGGTAGGGACCTACGAGCAGTACTTC.

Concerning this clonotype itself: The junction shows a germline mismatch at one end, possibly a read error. CDR3 protein: CSVATPGATDTQYF. The CDR3 DNA reads as TGCAGTGTCGCCACTCCGGGGGCCACAGATACGCAATATTTT. V gene TRBV20-1 combines with J gene TRBJ2-3; TRBD1 or TRBD2 may be the D gene (6 bases each). Germline CDR1 DFQATT, CDR2 SNEGSKA (reference sequence). This CDR3 contains 14 residues.